This entry features one T cell receptor (beta chain) sequence. Its antigen is unknown. Qualities for individual bases were not recorded, and no much larger clone is one base off. This sample was taken from a study of shared clonotypes between healthy human individuals (TCRdb year 2020). Study-wide context: A couple of women and a few men aged 18 to 49 years were included in the cohort. For each donor, three plates each were used for CD4 naive and CD4 memory, two plates were used for CD8 naive, and one plate was used for CD8 memory. The study deeply sequenced blood TCR repertoires of about five healthy adults to estimate repertoire size and the extent of clonotype sharing between individuals. Libraries were prepared and TCR repertoires were sequenced by different laboratories using diverse techniques, in order to increase sequencing depth and limit assay-specific biases. Between about 0.8 and 8.9 billion PBMCs per donor were obtained by leukapheresis. What the work shows at the level of the full study, not this receptor alone: Clonotypes shared by all four sorted-subset donors showed higher generation probabilities than non-shared clonotypes. Pairwise subsampling led to the expectation that sequencing depth would affect the degree of clonotype sharing among donors. Estimated clonotype richness was generally larger for naive than for memory subsets. Across a few donors, around 5% of naive CD4, approximately 3.6% of naive CD8, 2.3% of memory CD4, and 0.4% of memory CD8 clonotypes were shared. The small number of donors limited the genetic and exposure-history diversity represented. Only blood was sampled, and tissue TCR repertoires likely differ from those in blood. Even with the large sequencing depth, rarefaction of the sorted-subset datasets indicated that sequencing was incomplete.

Donors were healthy HIV-negative adults with no recently reported acute infections or vaccinations. Only Caucasian adults living in Nashville, Tennessee, USA were represented among the donors. CD4+ T cells were enriched by magnetic negative selection, after which naive cells were positively selected on CD45RA and the negative fraction was taken as the memory subset. Blood was obtained by leukapheresis, after which PBMCs were separated by Ficoll-Histopaque density gradient centrifugation and cryopreserved in liquid nitrogen vapor phase. Analytical flow cytometry was used to check the purity and quantity of every magnetically sorted T cell population. Genomic DNA was isolated from every sorted fraction and measured by UV absorbance on a Nanodrop 2000c. The germline ends are 19 bases apart after V is trimmed by 11 bases and J by 6 bases. The CDR3, from cysteine to phenylalanine, totals 13 residues. CDR3 DNA only is kept here, 39 bases in frame from base 1. Taken from the germline V gene, the CDR1 and CDR2 loops are ENHRY and SYGVKD.

Using the deep immunoSEQ assay, TCR CDR3 regions were amplified from genomic DNA by multiplex PCR. Extracted genomic DNA from each cell subset was distributed evenly across all wells of several immunoSEQ 96-well plates, and each plate was treated as a replicate. For sorted subsets, about 0.2 ug genomic DNA, equal to 30,000 or so T cell genomes, was loaded into each replicate PCR. Purified libraries were quantified with a Qubit 3.0 fluorometer, sized on a Bioanalyzer 2100, and re-quantified with the KAPA Library Quantification kit. A separate single-read 150-cycle Illumina NextSeq 550 flow cell was used to sequence each immunoSEQ 96-well plate. Processing in the source paper ran as follows. Because the immunoSEQ output held only junctional sequences and lacked quality scores, the filtering could not match the filtering applied to full-length reads. Sequences were annotated with PyIR, a Python wrapper for IgBLAST v1.9, using IMGT germline references to assign V/J genes and CDR3. Any read was removed if the V/J assignment was weak (E-value above 1e-6), the CDR3 was missing, or the read contained stop codons, out-of-frame junctions, or ambiguous translated residues. V3J clonotypes were defined by identical inferred V gene, J gene, and CDR3 amino acid sequence. Percentage overlap between repertoires was computed as shared unique clonotypes divided by the size of the smaller repertoire. RTK rarefaction, the Chao1 estimator, and Recon v2.1 estimates of unobserved clonotypes were used to assess repertoire richness. Generation probabilities for all TCRbeta clonotypes obtained by the gDNA method from a handful of donors were computed using OLGA. TCRdb obtained this table from immuneACCESS and retained in-frame rearrangements with V and J assigned. These tables miss some clones; where compared with another copy, unresolved V genes account for less than half of the shortfall, and the remainder is unexplained. V and J calls and clone size follow that table, whereas D and trimming were derived from the DNA. The sample table holds millions of clones, of which 85% to 95% were seen once. In total, the top ten clones hold around 0.13% of the sample.

The receptor was derived from a man aged 18 to 35 in good health. The specimen was naive CD4+ T cells sorted from blood. The cell subset or site label on this specimen signifies: CD45RA+ positively selected. The rearranged chain carries TRBV10-3 and TRBJ1-2; a weak D assignment points to TRBD1 (6 bases agree). The CDR3 protein sequence reads: CASGDGAGHGYTF. The nucleotide sequence is given as TGTGCCTCAGGGGACGGAGCCGGACATGGCTACACCTTC.